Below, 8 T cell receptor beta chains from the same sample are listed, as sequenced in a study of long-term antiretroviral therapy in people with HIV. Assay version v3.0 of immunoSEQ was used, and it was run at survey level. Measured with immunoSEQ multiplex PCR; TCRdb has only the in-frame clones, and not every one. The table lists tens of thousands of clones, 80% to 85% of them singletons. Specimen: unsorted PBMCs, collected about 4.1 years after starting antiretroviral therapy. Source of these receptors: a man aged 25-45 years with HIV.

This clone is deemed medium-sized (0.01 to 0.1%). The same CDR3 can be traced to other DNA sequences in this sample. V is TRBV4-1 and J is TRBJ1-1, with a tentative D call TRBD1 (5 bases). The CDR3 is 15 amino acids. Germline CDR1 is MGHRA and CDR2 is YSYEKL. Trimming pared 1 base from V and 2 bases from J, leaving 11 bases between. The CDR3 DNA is TGCGCCAGCAGCCAAGGGGGCCCAGCTAACACTGAAGCTTTCTTT. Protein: CASSQGGPANTEAFF.

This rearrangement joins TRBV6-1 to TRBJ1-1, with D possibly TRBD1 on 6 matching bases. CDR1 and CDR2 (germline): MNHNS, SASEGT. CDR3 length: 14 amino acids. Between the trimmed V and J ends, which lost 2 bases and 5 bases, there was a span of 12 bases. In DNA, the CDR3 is TGTGCCAGCAGTGAAATGGGGGCGGCTACTGAAGCTTTCTTT. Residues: CASSEMGAATEAFF.

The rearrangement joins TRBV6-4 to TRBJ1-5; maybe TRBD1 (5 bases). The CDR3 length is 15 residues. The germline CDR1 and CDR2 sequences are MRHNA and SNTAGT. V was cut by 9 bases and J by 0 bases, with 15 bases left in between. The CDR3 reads CARMKTGHSNQPQHF. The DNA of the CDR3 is TGTGCCAGGATGAAGACGGGGCATAGCAATCAGCCCCAGCATTTT.

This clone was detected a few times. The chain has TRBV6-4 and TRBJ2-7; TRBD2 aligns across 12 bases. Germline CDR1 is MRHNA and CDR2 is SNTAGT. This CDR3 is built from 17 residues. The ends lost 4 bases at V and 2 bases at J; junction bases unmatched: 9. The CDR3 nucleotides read TGTGCCAGCAGTGGACTAGCGGGGGCCAAAAGAACCTACGAGCAGTACTTC. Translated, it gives CASSGLAGAKRTYEQYF.

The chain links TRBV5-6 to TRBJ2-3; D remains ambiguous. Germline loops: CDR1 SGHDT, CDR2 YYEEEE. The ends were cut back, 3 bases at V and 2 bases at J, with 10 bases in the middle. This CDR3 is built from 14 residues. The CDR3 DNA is TGTGCCAGCAGCTCCCCCGCCACCACAGATACGCAGTATTTT. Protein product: CASSSPATTDTQYF.

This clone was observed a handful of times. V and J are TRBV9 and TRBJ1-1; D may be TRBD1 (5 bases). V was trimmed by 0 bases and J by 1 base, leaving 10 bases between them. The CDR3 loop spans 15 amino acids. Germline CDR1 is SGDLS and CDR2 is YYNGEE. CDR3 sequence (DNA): TGTGCCAGCAGCGTAGCCACAGGTCCGAACACTGAAGCTTTCTTT. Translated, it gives CASSVATGPNTEAFF. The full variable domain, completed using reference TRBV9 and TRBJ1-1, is DSGVTQTPKHLITATGQRVTLRCSPRSGDLSVYWYQQSLDQGLQFLIQYYNGEERAKGNILERFSAQQFPDLHSELNLSSLELGDSALYFCASSVATGPNTEAFFGQGTRLTVV.

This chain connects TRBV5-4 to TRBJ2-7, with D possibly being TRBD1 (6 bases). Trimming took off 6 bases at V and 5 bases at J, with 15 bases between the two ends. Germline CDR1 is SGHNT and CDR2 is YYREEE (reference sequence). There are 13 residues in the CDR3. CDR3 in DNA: TGTGCCAGCACCGGACAGTCAGGAGACGAGCAGTACTTC. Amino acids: CASTGQSGDEQYF.

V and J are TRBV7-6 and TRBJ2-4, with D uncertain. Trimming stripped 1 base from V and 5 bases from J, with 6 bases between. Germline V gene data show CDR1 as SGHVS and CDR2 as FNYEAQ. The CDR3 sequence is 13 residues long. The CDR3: CASSLGAENIQYF. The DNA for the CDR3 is TGTGCCAGCAGCTTAGGTGCGGAAAACATTCAGTACTTC.